A single TCR beta chain is shown here with its context. This clone has more than one count but fewer than ten. Its antigen remains unidentified. Base quality data are lacking; no much larger clone is found one base away. The data are from a study of vaccination effects on CD4 cells after COVID-19 (dated by TCRdb to the early 2020s). About the investigation overall: Two doses of either the BNT162b2 or the mRNA-1273 mRNA SARS-CoV-2 vaccine were administered to participants. Cultures from other donors in the study were sequenced with the Oncomine TCR Beta short-read assay on an Illumina iSeq 100. Altogether, around ten COVID-19 convalescent patients and a handful of SARS-CoV-2-naive healthy vaccine recipients made up the full study. SARS-CoV-2 spike-specific CD4+ TCR repertoires were compared before and after mRNA vaccination in COVID-19 convalescent patients and in infection-naive vaccine recipients.

The ViraFEST assay stimulated PBMC with viral peptide pools and then used TCR sequencing to identify antigen-specific CD4+ T cell clonotypes by expansion. After about 10 days of culture, CD4+ T cells were isolated with the EasySep CD4+ T cell isolation kit. The absence of prior SARS-CoV-2 infection in healthy vaccine recipients was confirmed by negative nucleocapsid antibodies before and after vaccination. Approximately 2.1 million PBMC per well were cultured in IMDM with 5% human AB serum, around 9.1 IU/ml IL-2 and gentamicin, plus 10 ug/ml peptides. On days 3 and 7, half of the culture medium was replaced with fresh IL-2-containing medium. Each peptide stimulation condition was cultured in triplicate wells unless otherwise noted. PBMC were separated from whole blood using Ficoll-Paque Plus gradient centrifugation and were then either cryopreserved at -140C or used fresh. The spike proteins of SARS-CoV-2 and of the common cold coronaviruses HCoV-NL63, HCoV-OC43 and HCoV-229E were spanned by overlapping peptide pools. The QIAamp micro DNA kit was used to extract genomic DNA from the cultured CD4+ T cells.

Libraries were prepared through the immunoSEQ multiplex PCR assay. DNA from the CD4+ T cells that had been cultured and isolated underwent TCR beta CDR3 sequencing. Per the original workflow: Non-productive TCR sequences were discarded, and reads were trimmed to the CDR3 region, with only CDR3s of 7 or more amino acids retained. The MANAFEST web app was used to pick out antigen-specific clonotypes by comparing their expansion in peptide wells with that in reference cultures. To count as positive, a clone had to show expansion at FDR<0.05 compared with the reference and with all other wells, an odds ratio above 5, and a frequency above 0.1% in two replicate wells. A clonotype was defined as cross-reactive if the clonotype was significantly expanded both in SARS-CoV-2 spike wells and in at least one common cold coronavirus spike condition. CDR3 similarity was assessed by Levenshtein distance using the stringdist R package, and unrooted trees were constructed with ape in R 3.6.1. As stored in TCRdb, this immuneACCESS dataset retains in-frame rearrangements with V and J assigned. A fraction of the clones does not appear; measured against another copy, unresolved V genes explain less than half of the discrepancy, and the remainder lacks a known reason. V and J calls and clone size follow that table, whereas D and trimming were derived from the DNA. The sample table lists about 79,000 clones, roughly 74% of them with a count of one. The leading ten clones occupy approximately 1.5% of the sample.

The paper as a whole reports these results and caveats: Clones induced by infection and clones induced by vaccination both contracted markedly at late timepoints after vaccination, which fits with T cell responses waning over time. Limitations of the study were the small number of convalescent patients and the absence of early post-infection timepoints. Among healthy vaccine recipients, nearly all vaccine-induced clones were SARS-CoV-2 mono-reactive, and only 1 of 255 was cross-reactive with common cold coronaviruses.

The source material was CD4+ T cells from PBMCs cultured with HCoV-229E spike peptides, sampled before COVID-19 vaccination. Interpreted using the paper, the cell subset or site label stands for: HCoV-229E spike overlapping peptide pool stimulation. This TCR was recovered from a human donor who received a COVID-19 vaccine.

The base sequence is TGTGCCAGCAGCTTAGTGGGGGCCGTAGCTAACTATGGCTACACCTTC. It translates to CASSLVGAVANYGYTF. The rearrangement combines TRBV7-2 with TRBJ1-2; 6 matching bases give a weak D call of TRBD1. From the germline V gene, CDR1 is SGHTA and CDR2 is FQGNSA. The CDR3, cysteine through phenylalanine, is 16 amino acids long. The sequence is cut down to CDR3 DNA, 48 bases in frame from base 1. V loses 1 base of germline sequence and J loses 0 bases, and the interval between the two ends is 12 bases.